The rows below give T cell receptor beta chains drawn from one sample of a study of cytomegalovirus exposure and HLA in healthy donors. TCRdb keeps only in-frame clones here, not all; method: immunoSEQ multiplex PCR. The data hold approximately 150,000 clones, with approximately 80% observed a single time. Sample: PBMCs. The source is a boy younger than 10 in good health and CMV-seronegative. Each CDR3 is given with its conserved first and last residue. The D gene is left open where the match is weak. Clone size is stated in some rows and not others, as once, few, many or a class when expanded.

J gene	V gene	clone size	D gene	CDR3 DNA	CDR3 protein
TRBJ2-5	TRBV5-1	NA	TRBD1	TGCGCCAGCAGCTCCGGACAGGGGGACGTAGAGACCCAGTACTTC	CASSSGQGDVETQYF
TRBJ2-6	TRBV4-3	few	TRBD1	TGCGCCAGCAGCCAAACGACAGGGACCGGGGCCAACGTCCTGACTTTC	CASSQTTGTGANVLTF
TRBJ2-2	TRBV19	NA	NA	TGTGCCAGTAGTATGTGGCCTAAAGGCAGGCTGAACACCGGGGAGCTGTTTTTT	CASSMWPKGRLNTGELFF
TRBJ1-6	TRBV28	NA	NA	TGTGCCAGCAGTTTACAGATAAATAATTCACCCCTCCACTTT	CASSLQINNSPLHF
TRBJ1-6	TRBV6-1	few	NA	TGTGCCAGCAGTAACAGTGGCGGGGGGTATTCACCCCTCCACTTT	CASSNSGGGYSPLHF
TRBJ2-5	TRBV19	NA	NA	TGTGCCAACACAGGGAAAGAGACCCAGTACTTC	CANTGKETQYF
TRBJ2-3	TRBV6-5	once	NA	TGTGCCAGCAGTTACTCGAAGCTACGCACAGATACGCAGTATTTT	CASSYSKLRTDTQYF
TRBJ1-2	TRBV12-5	NA	NA	TGTGCTAGTGGTTCGCCTAGGATGTCCTATGGCTACACCTTC	CASGSPRMSYGYTF
TRBJ2-5	TRBV30	few	TRBD2	TGTGCCTGGAGTCCCCCCGGGGGGGCTGCACAAGAGACCCAGTACTTC	CAWSPPGGAAQETQYF
TRBJ2-2	TRBV5-1	few	TRBD2	TGCGCCAGCAGCCTATCAGCCAGCGGGAGCACCGGGGAGCTGTTTTTT	CASSLSASGSTGELFF
TRBJ2-5	TRBV2	NA	NA	TGTGCCAGCAAGGACATAACCCAAGAGACCCAGTACTTC	CASKDITQETQYF
TRBJ1-2	TRBV5-1	NA	TRBD1	TGCGCCAGCACAGAGACAGGGGGACGAATCTATGGCTACACCTTC	CASTETGGRIYGYTF
TRBJ2-3	TRBV25-1	once	TRBD1	TGTGCCAGTACCGACAGGGGGGGAGATACGCAGTATTTT	CASTDRGGDTQYF
TRBJ2-3	TRBV15	few	NA	TGTGCCACCAGCAGAGATAGGAGGGGGGGCTTTGATACGCAGTATTTT	CATSRDRRGGFDTQYF